This T cell receptor (beta chain) was retrieved from a study of somatic mutations in cytotoxic T cells in rheumatoid arthritis. Study-wide findings and caveats: Rheumatoid arthritis patients, but not healthy controls, exhibited increasing CD8+ clonality with age. Slight TRBV07 underrepresentation in rheumatoid arthritis patients went unadjusted for multiple comparisons.

The method was immunoSEQ multiplex PCR; TCRdb's version includes in-frame clones alone and lacks a portion of them. The profile shows some 9,800 clones, 81% of them singletons. V lost 6 bases to trimming and J lost 1 base, with 20 bases between them. The CDR3 has 18 residues. Germline V gene lookup returns CDR1 SGDLS and CDR2 YYNGEE. Remarks on this clone: The antigen remains unidentified.

The sample taken for sequencing was CD8+ T cells sorted from blood. The chain links TRBV9 to TRBJ2-6; D not certain. The TCR originated in a woman aged 50 to 60 in good health. CDR3 amino acids: CASTSYEVHRSGANVLTF. The CDR3 region has the DNA TGTGCCAGCACCTCATACGAGGTACATAGGTCTGGGGCCAACGTCCTGACTTTC.